The source of this TCR beta chain is a study of early T cells in non-severe SARS-CoV-2 infection. Study-wide points: VDJdb matching, biased toward anti-spike CD8 responses, missed private and CD4 specificities.

Germline CDR1 KGHDR, CDR2 SFDVKD. This CDR3 spans 15 amino acids. V was cut by 4 bases and J by 0 bases, with 10 bases left in between. Comments on this clonotype: Its antigen remains unknown.

TCRdb reanalysed the 5' RACE reads using MiXCR and keeps one entry per CDR3 protein. The table includes about 64,000 distinct CDR3 sequences, over 9.5% detected once. The material was whole blood, obtained at baseline. The chain joins TRBV24-1 to TRBJ2-3; D is uncertain. The clonotype originates from an adult who was a healthcare worker with PCR-confirmed SARS-CoV-2 infection or an uninfected control (not recorded which). The CDR3: CATSESQDSTDTQYF. DNA of the CDR3: TGTGCCACCAGTGAATCTCAGGATAGCACAGATACGCAGTATTTT.